A selection of T cell receptor beta chains follows, all from one sample in a study of blood T cell repertoires in COVID-19. The method was immunoSEQ multiplex PCR; TCRdb's version includes in-frame clones alone and lacks a portion of them. The sample contains roughly 200,000 clones, about four fifths of which appear only once. The sample comprised peripheral blood. The receptors were gathered from a middle-aged woman with COVID-19, enrolled during active disease. The CDR3 runs from the conserved cysteine through the conserved F or W. Fields, in order: V gene, J gene, D gene, clone size, CDR3 protein, CDR3 DNA. A D gene is named only where the DNA matches it firmly. Expanded clones get a size class; other rows say once, few or many, or leave the size out.

v_gene: TRBV3-1/TRBV3-2
j_gene: TRBJ2-5
d_gene: -
abundance: -
CDR3aa: CASSQGGRRGETQYF
CDR3nt: TGTGCCAGCAGCCAAGGAGGCAGACGGGGGGAGACCCAGTACTTC

v_gene: TRBV10-3
j_gene: TRBJ2-7
d_gene: -
abundance: -
CDR3aa: CAISEGSSSYEQYF
CDR3nt: TGTGCCATCAGTGAGGGTTCTAGCTCCTACGAGCAGTACTTC

v_gene: TRBV7-2
j_gene: TRBJ2-4
d_gene: TRBD2
abundance: -
CDR3aa: CASSRRRGGVAKNIQYF
CDR3nt: TGTGCCAGCAGCAGACGTCGGGGGGGCGTCGCCAAAAACATTCAGTACTTC

v_gene: TRBV5-1
j_gene: TRBJ1-2
d_gene: TRBD1
abundance: few
CDR3aa: CASTRNTQGDGYTF
CDR3nt: TGCGCCAGCACCCGCAACACGCAGGGGGATGGCTACACCTTC

v_gene: TRBV7-2
j_gene: TRBJ2-5
d_gene: TRBD2
abundance: -
CDR3aa: CASTTGGGETQYF
CDR3nt: TGTGCCAGTACCACCGGGGGAGGGGAGACCCAGTACTTC

v_gene: TRBV19
j_gene: TRBJ2-7
d_gene: -
abundance: -
CDR3aa: CASSIMSGTYEQYF
CDR3nt: TGTGCCAGTAGTATAATGTCCGGGACTTACGAGCAGTACTTC

v_gene: TRBV5-1
j_gene: TRBJ2-5
d_gene: TRBD2
abundance: few
CDR3aa: CASRTAGGPTETQYF
CDR3nt: TGCGCCAGCAGAACAGCGGGGGGGCCGACAGAGACCCAGTACTTC

v_gene: TRBV5-6
j_gene: TRBJ1-6
d_gene: -
abundance: -
CDR3aa: CASSGGTHQNSPLHF
CDR3nt: TGTGCCAGCAGCGGGGGGACCCATCAGAATTCACCCCTCCACTTT

v_gene: TRBV2
j_gene: TRBJ1-1
d_gene: TRBD1
abundance: few
CDR3aa: CASSAGGATEAFF
CDR3nt: TGTGCCAGCAGTGCAGGGGGCGCGACTGAAGCTTTCTTT

v_gene: TRBV2
j_gene: TRBJ1-6
d_gene: -
abundance: few
CDR3aa: CASSVGGGGSPLHF
CDR3nt: TGTGCCAGCAGTGTGGGCGGGGGCGGATCACCCCTCCACTTT

v_gene: TRBV5-1
j_gene: TRBJ2-7
d_gene: -
abundance: -
CDR3aa: CASSYPREGYEQYF
CDR3nt: TGCGCCAGCAGTTACCCGCGAGAGGGATACGAGCAGTACTTC

v_gene: TRBV27
j_gene: TRBJ1-5
d_gene: TRBD1
abundance: -
CDR3aa: CASRTRTGSDQPQHF
CDR3nt: TGTGCCAGCAGGACAAGGACAGGGTCGGATCAGCCCCAGCATTTT

v_gene: TRBV9
j_gene: TRBJ2-7
d_gene: -
abundance: -
CDR3aa: CASSVAWQRGYEQYF
CDR3nt: TGTGCCAGCAGCGTAGCTTGGCAGAGAGGCTACGAGCAGTACTTC

v_gene: TRBV5-1
j_gene: TRBJ2-5
d_gene: -
abundance: -
CDR3aa: CASSFGTMYQETQYF
CDR3nt: TGCGCCAGCAGCTTCGGGACAATGTACCAAGAGACCCAGTACTTC

v_gene: TRBV27
j_gene: TRBJ2-7
d_gene: -
abundance: -
CDR3aa: CASSSQFISYEQYF
CDR3nt: TGTGCCAGCAGTTCTCAGTTCATCTCCTACGAGCAGTACTTC

v_gene: TRBV5-1
j_gene: TRBJ2-3
d_gene: TRBD1
abundance: once
CDR3aa: CASSFGQGISTDTQYF
CDR3nt: TGCGCCAGCAGCTTTGGACAGGGGATAAGCACAGATACGCAGTATTTT

v_gene: TRBV11-2
j_gene: TRBJ2-5
d_gene: TRBD2
abundance: few
CDR3aa: CASSTEAGAGETQYF
CDR3nt: TGTGCCAGCAGCACCGAAGCGGGAGCGGGAGAGACCCAGTACTTC

v_gene: TRBV4-2
j_gene: TRBJ1-4
d_gene: -
abundance: -
CDR3aa: CASSQEGARWEKLFF
CDR3nt: TGTGCCAGCAGCCAAGAAGGGGCACGGTGGGAAAAACTGTTTTTT

v_gene: TRBV19
j_gene: TRBJ1-1
d_gene: TRBD1
abundance: few
CDR3aa: CASREDFRDRGRRNTEAFF
CDR3nt: TGTGCCAGTAGAGAGGACTTTAGGGACAGGGGGCGCCGGAACACTGAAGCTTTCTTT

v_gene: TRBV11-2
j_gene: TRBJ1-1
d_gene: -
abundance: -
CDR3aa: CASSLRQINTEAFF
CDR3nt: TGTGCCAGCAGCCTACGACAGATAAACACTGAAGCTTTCTTT

v_gene: TRBV11-2
j_gene: TRBJ1-6
d_gene: -
abundance: -
CDR3aa: CASSLFAGNSPLHF
CDR3nt: TGTGCCAGCAGCTTATTTGCAGGGAATTCACCCCTCCACTTT

v_gene: TRBV5-4
j_gene: TRBJ2-1
d_gene: -
abundance: -
CDR3aa: CASSLPGLTMSNEQFF
CDR3nt: TGTGCCAGCAGCTTGCCGGGACTTACAATGAGCAATGAGCAGTTCTTC

v_gene: TRBV27
j_gene: TRBJ1-1
d_gene: TRBD1
abundance: -
CDR3aa: CASSRPTGGANTEAFF
CDR3nt: TGTGCCAGCAGCCGACCTACAGGGGGAGCGAACACTGAAGCTTTCTTT

v_gene: TRBV18
j_gene: TRBJ2-5
d_gene: TRBD2
abundance: -
CDR3aa: CASSQAGGPVRETQYF
CDR3nt: TGTGCCAGCTCACAAGCGGGAGGGCCAGTTCGAGAGACCCAGTACTTC

v_gene: TRBV19
j_gene: TRBJ1-1
d_gene: TRBD1
abundance: -
CDR3aa: CASSSSYRGAEAFF
CDR3nt: TGTGCCAGTAGTTCATCCTACAGGGGAGCTGAAGCTTTCTTT

v_gene: TRBV5-1
j_gene: TRBJ1-3
d_gene: TRBD1
abundance: -
CDR3aa: CASSSTGDHSGNTIYF
CDR3nt: TGCGCCAGCAGCTCGACAGGGGACCACTCTGGAAACACCATATATTTT

v_gene: TRBV3-1/TRBV3-2
j_gene: TRBJ2-3
d_gene: TRBD2
abundance: -
CDR3aa: CASSTGTSLTDTQYF
CDR3nt: TGTGCCAGCAGCACCGGGACTAGCCTCACAGATACGCAGTATTTT

v_gene: TRBV9
j_gene: TRBJ1-2
d_gene: -
abundance: -
CDR3aa: CASSVDGGGGGRGYTF
CDR3nt: TGTGCCAGCAGCGTAGATGGCGGGGGCGGGGGTAGAGGCTACACCTTC

v_gene: TRBV9
j_gene: TRBJ2-1
d_gene: -
abundance: -
CDR3aa: CASSVTGSSSYNEQFF
CDR3nt: TGTGCCAGCAGCGTTACGGGGAGTAGCTCCTACAATGAGCAGTTCTTC

v_gene: TRBV2
j_gene: TRBJ2-2
d_gene: -
abundance: -
CDR3aa: CASSLGQNTGELFF
CDR3nt: TGTGCCAGCAGCTTGGGACAGAACACCGGGGAGCTGTTTTTT

v_gene: TRBV5-1
j_gene: TRBJ2-7
d_gene: -
abundance: -
CDR3aa: CASSLAGRVYEQYF
CDR3nt: TGCGCCAGCAGCTTGGCCGGGCGGGTTTACGAGCAGTACTTC

v_gene: TRBV5-4
j_gene: TRBJ2-3
d_gene: -
abundance: -
CDR3aa: CASSAQLSTDTQYF
CDR3nt: TGTGCCAGCAGCGCTCAGTTATCGACAGATACGCAGTATTTT

v_gene: TRBV5-5
j_gene: TRBJ2-5
d_gene: -
abundance: few
CDR3aa: CASSLMPQETQYF
CDR3nt: TGTGCCAGCAGCTTGATGCCGCAGGAGACCCAGTACTTC

v_gene: TRBV29-1
j_gene: TRBJ2-7
d_gene: TRBD2
abundance: -
CDR3aa: CSVAGTSGVAYEQYF
CDR3nt: TGCAGCGTTGCAGGGACTAGCGGGGTCGCCTACGAGCAGTACTTC

v_gene: TRBV4-3
j_gene: TRBJ1-4
d_gene: TRBD1
abundance: -
CDR3aa: CASSQESNRGSEKLFF
CDR3nt: TGCGCCAGCAGCCAAGAAAGTAACAGGGGGTCTGAAAAACTGTTTTTT

v_gene: TRBV9
j_gene: TRBJ1-2
d_gene: -
abundance: once
CDR3aa: CASSVGGAGDSYGYTF
CDR3nt: TGTGCCAGCAGCGTAGGAGGCGCAGGGGATAGCTATGGCTACACCTTC